The next 11 T cell receptor beta chains were all read from a single sample in a study of blood T cell repertoires in COVID-19. Sequenced by immunoSEQ multiplex PCR; TCRdb stores in-frame clones only, minus some. Of about 98,000 clones listed, roughly 89% are singletons. The sample was peripheral blood. These receptor sequences come from a woman in her fifties or sixties with COVID-19, enrolled during active disease.

This clone has just one count. This rearrangement joins TRBV6-5 to TRBJ2-6, with D possibly matching TRBD1 (6 bases). The CDR3 length is 15 residues. V was clipped by 6 bases and J by 2 bases, with 11 bases between them. Germline V lookup: CDR1 MNHEY, CDR2 SVGAGI. CDR3 amino acids: CASSRQAPGANVLTF. CDR3 DNA sequence: TGTGCCAGCAGCCGACAGGCCCCTGGGGCCAACGTCCTGACTTTC.

The gene calls are TRBV19 and TRBJ2-1, with D possibly TRBD1 on 6 matching bases. Germline V gives CDR1 LNHDA, CDR2 SQIVND (reference sequence). With 7 bases removed from V and 3 bases from J, the gap between germline ends came to 13 bases. The CDR3 runs 14 residues. The CDR3 spells CASTPTGGYNEQFF. In DNA, the CDR3 is TGTGCCAGTACCCCGACAGGAGGCTACAATGAGCAGTTCTTC.

The rearrangement joins TRBV24-1 to TRBJ2-2; D might be TRBD2 (5 bases). This CDR3 has 16 amino acids. CDR1 and CDR2 from the germline V gene are KGHDR and SFDVKD. Trimming left V 1 base short and J 4 bases short, with 12 bases between. The CDR3 DNA reads TGTGCCACCAGTGATTTATCAAGGGCGGGCACCGGGGAGCTGTTTTTT. It translates to CATSDLSRAGTGELFF.

DNA of the CDR3: TGTGCTAGTGGTTTGGTACGGCGGGCGGAGCTGTTTTTT. This translates into CASGLVRRAELFF. V gene TRBV12-5 combines with J gene TRBJ2-2; a possible D gene is TRBD2 (5 bases). Between the trimmed V and J ends, which lost 0 bases and 10 bases, there was a span of 9 bases. The germline V gene has CDR1 LGHNT and CDR2 FRNRAP. This CDR3 comprises 13 residues. Using reference TRBV12-5 and TRBJ2-2 for the parts outside the CDR3, the full variable domain is DARVTQTPRHKVTEMGQEVTMRCQPILGHNTVFWYRQTMMQGLELLAYFRNRAPLDDSGMPKDRFSAEMPDATLATLKIQPSEPRDSAVYFCASGLVRRAELFFGEGSRLTVL.

The chain uses TRBV6-1 and TRBJ1-6; D remains unclear. V was clipped by 2 bases and J by 7 bases, with 9 bases between them. Germline V gene sequence: CDR1 MNHNS, CDR2 SASEGT. The CDR3 is 14 amino acids. The CDR3 DNA sequence: TGTGCCAGCAGTGAAACAGTAACCAATTCACCCCTCCACTTT. This translates into CASSETVTNSPLHF.

This chain links TRBV12-3 or TRBV12-4 with TRBJ2-7; possibly TRBD1 for D (6 bases). This CDR3 has 13 residues. V gave up 8 bases and J gave up 6 bases, with 17 bases separating them. This CDR3 reads CASLRWGQVEQYF. The CDR3 nucleotides are TGTGCCAGCCTGCGTTGGGGGCAGGTCGAGCAGTACTTC.

The J gene is TRBJ2-2, the V gene TRBV30; the match to TRBD2 covers 8 bases. This CDR3 is 17 amino acids long. Germline CDR1 GTSNPN, CDR2 SVGIG (reference sequence). Unmatched junction bases numbered 14, after V lost 4 bases and J lost 4 bases. CDR3 amino acids: CAWTRRGGIAITGELFF. In DNA, the CDR3 is TGTGCCTGGACCCGTCGGGGGGGGATTGCCATCACCGGGGAGCTGTTTTTT.

The V gene is TRBV6-5, the J gene TRBJ1-5; no firm D call. V lost 6 bases, J lost 0 bases, and 9 bases lay in between. The CDR3 spans 14 residues. The V gene's germline CDR1 is MNHEY and CDR2 SVGAGI. CDR3 nucleotides: TGTGCCAGCAGCCTCGAGGTTAGCAATCAGCCCCAGCATTTT. It translates to CASSLEVSNQPQHF.

V usage is TRBV19 and J usage is TRBJ1-2, with 7 bases aligning to TRBD1. Per germline, CDR1 LNHDA and CDR2 SQIVND (reference sequence). Trimming at V came to 4 bases and at J to 4 bases, leaving 9 bases not matched to a gene. This CDR3 comprises 15 residues. In nucleotides, the CDR3 is TGTGCCAGTAGTACGGACAGGCACCGGGGCTATGGCTACACCTTC. This codes for CASSTDRHRGYGYTF.

The rearrangement joins TRBV6-6 to TRBJ1-2, with 7 positions matching TRBD1. V lost 3 bases to trimming and J lost 4 bases; unmatched junction nucleotides: 5. Germline-derived CDR1 and CDR2 are MNHNY and SVGAGI (reference sequence). The length of the CDR3 is 14 residues. For the CDR3, the DNA is TGTGCCAGCAGTTATGACAGGGTTAGCTATGGCTACACCTTC. Translated, it gives CASSYDRVSYGYTF.

V is TRBV5-1 and J is TRBJ1-1; D possibly corresponds to TRBD1 (6 bases). The CDR3 extends over 12 amino acids. V was pared by 4 bases and J by 8 bases, with 12 bases between. Germline-derived CDR1 and CDR2 are SGHRS and YFSETQ. Written as DNA, the CDR3 is TGCGCCAGCAGCACTCAGGGGCCCGAAGCTTTCTTT. Amino acids: CASSTQGPEAFF.